This passage covers 15 T cell receptor beta chains from one sample sequenced in a study of T cells in Graves' hyperthyroidism and ophthalmopathy. TCR beta CDR3 regions were amplified from RNA. Initially, a first-round RT-PCR of the TCR CDR3 employed the HTBI primer set. Each CDR3 protein is one row after TCRdb ran MiXCR on the multiplex PCR reads. The sample lists roughly 350,000 distinct CDR3 sequences; about an eighth were seen once. Sequencing used blood. Receptors originate from a woman aged 40 to 55 with Graves' ophthalmopathy.

This clonotype occurred many times. The chain joins TRBV6-1 to TRBJ2-1, with D uncertain. Between the trimmed V and J ends, which lost 4 bases and 5 bases, there was a span of 6 bases. Germline lookup yields CDR1 MNHNS and CDR2 SASEGT. The CDR3 length is 12 residues. CDR3 sequence: CASSVVNNEQFF. DNA of the CDR3: TGTGCCAGCAGTGTGGTCAACAATGAGCAGTTCTTC.

This clonotype was detected ten times or more. The chain has TRBV7-9 and TRBJ1-1; 10 bases fit TRBD1. This CDR3 is 16 amino acids long. The trim removed 5 bases at V and 1 base at J, leaving 7 bases unmatched. Germline loops: CDR1 SEHNR, CDR2 FQNEAQ (reference sequence). The CDR3, as DNA: TGTGCCAGCAGCCGTAGACAGGGGGCACAGAACACTGAAGCTTTCTTT. This codes for CASSRRQGAQNTEAFF.

Many counts were recorded for this clonotype. CDR3 sequence: CSVSRRAENEAFF. In nucleotides, the CDR3 is TGCAGCGTTAGCCGGCGAGCGGAGAATGAAGCTTTCTTT. V gene TRBV29-1 combines with J gene TRBJ1-1; D is unclear. The CDR3 loop spans 13 amino acids. V was pared by 5 bases and J by 7 bases, with 17 bases between. CDR1 SQVTM and CDR2 ANQGSEA come from the germline V gene.

The rearrangement links TRBV4-2 to TRBJ2-2; D is unresolved. There are 16 residues in the CDR3. Germline V gives CDR1 LGHNA, CDR2 YNFKEQ. V was clipped by 2 bases and J by 3 bases, with 13 bases between them. The CDR3 loop is CASSQKLNFYTGELFF. The CDR3 DNA follows: TGTGCCAGCAGCCAAAAATTGAACTTCTACACCGGGGAGCTGTTTTTT.

This clonotype was seen many times. CDR3 nucleotides: TGTGCCAGCACGAGGGCTGATTCACCCCTCCACTTT. Its translation is CASTRADSPLHF. The J gene is TRBJ1-6, the V gene TRBV6-1; D not resolved. The V end was cut by 7 bases, the J end by 8 bases, with 9 bases between. CDR3 length: 12 residues. Germline V CDR1 and CDR2: MNHNS, SASEGT.

This chain links TRBV18 with TRBJ1-1; 7 bases map to TRBD1. The V gene end was trimmed by 7 bases and the J gene end by 6 bases; junction bases not matched to a gene: 8. The CDR3 has 13 residues. Germline CDR1 is KGHSH and CDR2 is LQKENI. The CDR3 here is CASYGQVGAEAFF. The CDR3, as DNA: TGTGCCAGCTACGGACAGGTCGGCGCTGAAGCTTTCTTT.

The V and J genes are TRBV5-1 and TRBJ2-7; 12 bases are shared with TRBD1. Trimming at V came to 4 bases and at J to 2 bases, leaving 16 bases not matched to a gene. Germline CDR1 and CDR2: SGHRS and YFSETQ. CDR3 size: 19 residues. The CDR3 loop is CASSATGTGGFLAPYEQYF. The DNA for the CDR3 is TGCGCCAGCAGCGCCACCGGGACAGGGGGCTTCTTAGCCCCCTACGAGCAGTACTTC.

This clonotype was seen more than once but under ten times. The J gene is TRBJ2-1, the V gene TRBV3-1; D gene unclear. This CDR3 region has 14 residues. The germline CDR1 and CDR2 sequences are LGHDT and YNNKEL (reference sequence). V lost 0 bases to trimming and J lost 4 bases, with 7 bases between them. The CDR3 here is CASSQERLYNEQFF. Written as DNA, the CDR3 is TGTGCCAGCAGCCAAGAACGGCTGTACAATGAGCAGTTCTTC.

This clonotype was recorded at least ten times. The V call is TRBV2, the J call TRBJ1-4, with D perhaps TRBD1 (6 bases). Germline lookup yields CDR1 SNHLY and CDR2 FYNNEI. The CDR3 has 15 amino acids. V was shortened by 8 bases and J by 4 bases, with 17 bases between the two germline ends. CDR3: CASDVSGQLNEKLFF. The CDR3, as DNA: TGTGCCAGCGACGTATCCGGACAGCTTAATGAAAAACTGTTTTTT.

V and J are TRBV19 and TRBJ2-7; 10 nucleotides align to TRBD1. V dropped 0 bases and J dropped 0; count of bases not matched to a gene: 5. The CDR3 length is 17 residues. Germline CDR1 and CDR2: LNHDA and SQIVND (reference sequence). This CDR3 reads CASSIDLDRGVSYEQYF. The DNA of the CDR3 is TGTGCCAGTAGTATAGATCTGGACAGGGGGGTCTCCTACGAGCAGTACTTC. Together with reference TRBV19 and TRBJ2-7, the CDR3 gives the full variable domain: DGGITQSPKYLFRKEGQNVTLSCEQNLNHDAMYWYRQDPGQGLRLIYYSQIVNDFQKGDIAEGYSVSREKKESFPLTVTSAQKNPTAFYLCASSIDLDRGVSYEQYFGPGTRLTVT.

This clonotype was detected many times. This chain uses TRBV10-3 with TRBJ2-6; D could derive from TRBD1 or TRBD2 (5 bases each). This CDR3 is built from 19 residues. From germline, CDR1 is ENHRY and CDR2 SYGVKD. V dropped 3 bases and J dropped 7 bases, with 25 bases sitting between them. The CDR3 loop reads CAISDVFGGDGRYANVLTF. CDR3 DNA: TGTGCCATCAGTGACGTCTTCGGTGGGGACGGACGATATGCCAACGTCCTGACTTTC.

A single count supports this clonotype. This could be a read error, since a much larger clone is one nucleotide away. The V call is TRBV6-1, the J call TRBJ2-1; possibly TRBD2 for D (7 bases). There are 16 residues in the CDR3. V was shortened by 5 bases and J by 0 bases, with 14 bases between the two germline ends. Germline assignment: CDR1 MNHNS and CDR2 SASEGT. The CDR3 region is CASSPIGGLSYNEQFF. The CDR3 nucleotides read TGTGCCAGCAGTCCTATCGGGGGGCTCTCCTACAATGAGCAGTTCTTC.

This clonotype was counted many times. The chain couples TRBV20-1 to TRBJ1-1; D ambiguous. The germline V gene encodes CDR1 DFQATT and CDR2 SNEGSKA (reference sequence). V lost 3 bases, J lost 1 base, and 9 bases lay in between. This CDR3 region has 13 residues. The CDR3 loop reads CSASESRNTEAFF. CDR3 nucleotide sequence: TGCAGTGCTAGCGAGTCGAGGAACACTGAAGCTTTCTTT.

This clonotype occurred many times. The chain recombines TRBV27 with TRBJ2-7, with D maybe TRBD2 (6 bases). V was pared by 6 bases and J by 3 bases, with 12 bases between. CDR3 size: 13 residues. Germline values: CDR1 MNHEY, CDR2 SMNVEV (reference sequence). The DNA for the CDR3 is TGTGCCAGCAGCCGGGGTAGCGGCTACGAGCAGTACTTC. As protein: CASSRGSGYEQYF.

This clonotype was detected ten times or more. The chain links TRBV29-1 to TRBJ2-7; 11 positions agree with TRBD2. Looked up from germline, CDR1 is SQVTM and CDR2 is ANQGSEA. J was trimmed by 2 bases and V by 2 bases; bases with no gene match: 5. The CDR3 has 15 residues. Here the CDR3 reads CSVERLAGKTYEQYF. Written as DNA, the CDR3 is TGCAGCGTTGAAAGACTAGCGGGAAAAACCTACGAGCAGTACTTC.